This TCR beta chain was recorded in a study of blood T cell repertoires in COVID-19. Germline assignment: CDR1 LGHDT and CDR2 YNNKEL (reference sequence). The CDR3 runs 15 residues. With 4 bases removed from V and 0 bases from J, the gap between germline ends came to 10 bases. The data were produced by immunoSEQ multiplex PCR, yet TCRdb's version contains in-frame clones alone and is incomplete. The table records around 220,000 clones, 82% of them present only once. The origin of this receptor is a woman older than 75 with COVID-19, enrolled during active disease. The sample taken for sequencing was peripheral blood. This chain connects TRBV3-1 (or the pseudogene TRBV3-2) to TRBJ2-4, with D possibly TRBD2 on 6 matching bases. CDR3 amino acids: CASSRAGLAKNIQYF. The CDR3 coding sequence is TGTGCCAGCAGCCGAGCGGGTTTAGCCAAAAACATTCAGTACTTC.